This TCR beta chain originates from a study of human T cells and chemical hapten exposure (dated by TCRdb to about 2021). At the level of the whole study: For sensitization, 2% DPC in acetone was applied to a roughly 2 cm by roughly 2 cm area of upper inner arm skin. Throughout the study period of 20 to 30 weeks, patients also received therapeutic DPC doses to the scalp every week. Patch tests used Finn chambers with 0.01% DPC on the upper back, scored after 6 days by International Contact Dermatitis Research Group standards. Most of the patients in the cohort were female, and the cohort covered alopecia areata with under or over 50% scalp involvement, alopecia totalis and alopecia universalis. Libraries were pooled for sequencing, and variation in per-sample TCR yields was attributed mainly to small differences in library volumes within the pool. In alopecia patients, the study followed how the peripheral blood TCR repertoire changed in vivo over primary and secondary sensitization to diphenylcyclopropenone (DPC), a hapten. Blood samples were taken from patients before sensitization (week 0) and at 2, 6 and about 24 weeks after DPC sensitization. Blood for TCR sequencing was provided by twenty-nine alopecia patients at one to four time points (pre-sensitization, 2, 6 and 24 weeks).

Library method: RACE. The listed sequencing device is NextSeq 500. During library preparation, unique molecular identifiers were attached to individual cDNA molecules so that TCRs could be counted quantitatively and reproducibly. For every blood RNA sample, sequencing covered both the TCR alpha and TCR beta chains. For the original study's pipeline: The median number of TCRs per sample was approximately 98,000, ranging from 23,224 to 690,600. V, J and CDR3 annotation of the TCR reads was performed with the Decombinator software suite. For PS versus PT1 abundance plots, all samples were subsampled to the same number of TCRs (28,000). TCRs were defined as expanded if absent before sensitization and observed at least eight times at the 2-week time point. TCRdb ran its own pipeline on the public reads, namely fastp trimming at Q25 and MiXCR clone calling, and kept in-frame beta chains. Every CDR3 protein is listed once, alongside the most common genes and DNA of its rows. Clone size and V and J calls follow TCRdb, not the original study. In all, the sample holds about 54,000 distinct CDR3 sequences, and about 10% of those were seen once. The ten largest clonotypes hold more than 1.5% of the sample.

The sample's time point label, decoded: patch test 2, 6 weeks after DPC sensitization. Per the publication, the treatment or condition label means: therapeutic diphenylcyclopropenone sensitization with weekly scalp DPC. Blood at each patch-test visit was drawn before the patch test was applied. To be eligible, patients had to be aged 18 to 70, diagnosed with alopecia and judged suitable for DPC therapy, while pregnant patients were excluded. Total RNA was isolated from unfractionated whole blood collected in Tempus Blood RNA tubes. This clonotype occurred a few times. The target of this receptor is not known. No base quality information exists; no much larger clone differs at one position. Here V drops 6 bases and J drops 2 bases, and the junction holds 4 bases not matched to any gene. CDR1 and CDR2 (SNHLY, FYNNEI) derive from the germline V gene. CDR3 length: 14 amino acids, cysteine to phenylalanine. Only the CDR3 portion is preserved as DNA: 42 bases, with reading frame beginning at the first base.

Study-wide findings and limitations: Alopecia, a presumed autoimmune disease, was present in all patients, so the immune response of the patients might differ from that of healthy individuals. DPC sensitization did not change the number of TCRs with a frequency above 1 in 1000, and there was no evidence of changes in global repertoire structure. A positive correlation was found between the number of PT1 expanded TCRs and patch test score, with significance reached at thresholds 8, 16 and 32 but not 4. Significantly more large CDR3 similarity clusters were formed by expanded TCRs than by pre-sensitization or healthy control sets, consistent with antigen-driven responses. Repeated subsampling changed both the strength of the expansion versus patch-test correlation and the threshold at which the correlation became significant.

The sequence was obtained from a woman aged 45-59 years with alopecia areata. Some clones in this sample may be carry-over from other donors' samples. The sequencing used whole blood, collected in connection with sensitization to the hapten diphenylcyclopropenone (DPC). Recombination connected TRBV2 to TRBJ2-1; TRBD2 agrees with 7 junctional bases. In nucleotide form, the sequence is TGTGCCAGCAGGGCCCGGGGGGCCTACAATGAGCAGTTCTTC. The resulting protein is CASRARGAYNEQFF.